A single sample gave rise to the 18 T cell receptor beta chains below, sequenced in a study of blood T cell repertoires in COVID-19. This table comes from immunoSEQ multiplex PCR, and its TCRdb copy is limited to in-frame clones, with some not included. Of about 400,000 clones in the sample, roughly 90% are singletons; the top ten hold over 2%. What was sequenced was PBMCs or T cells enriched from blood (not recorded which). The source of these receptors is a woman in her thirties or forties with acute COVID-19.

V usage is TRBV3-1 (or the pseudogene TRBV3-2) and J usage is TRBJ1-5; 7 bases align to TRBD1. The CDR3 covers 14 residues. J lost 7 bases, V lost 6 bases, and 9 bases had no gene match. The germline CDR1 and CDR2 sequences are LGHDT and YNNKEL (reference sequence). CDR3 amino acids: CASSFTGVLQPQHF. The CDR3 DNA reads TGTGCCAGCAGTTTTACAGGGGTTTTGCAGCCCCAGCATTTT.

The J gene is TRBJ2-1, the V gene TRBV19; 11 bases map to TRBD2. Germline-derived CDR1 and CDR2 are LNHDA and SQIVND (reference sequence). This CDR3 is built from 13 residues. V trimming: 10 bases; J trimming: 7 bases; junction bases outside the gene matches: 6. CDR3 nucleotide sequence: TGTGCCACGTTAGCGGGGGGGCTTAATGAGCAGTTCTTC. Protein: CATLAGGLNEQFF.

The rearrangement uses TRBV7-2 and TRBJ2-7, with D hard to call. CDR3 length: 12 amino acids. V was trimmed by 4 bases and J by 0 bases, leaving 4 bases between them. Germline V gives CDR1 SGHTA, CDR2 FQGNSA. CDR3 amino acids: CASSSSSYEQYF. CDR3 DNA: TGTGCCAGCAGCTCCAGCTCCTACGAGCAGTACTTC. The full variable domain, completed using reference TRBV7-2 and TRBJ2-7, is GAGVSQSPSNKVTEKGKDVELRCDPISGHTALYWYRQSLGQGLEFLIYFQGNSAPDKSGLPSDRFSAERTGGSVSTLTIQRTQQEDSAVYLCASSSSSYEQYFGPGTRLTVT.

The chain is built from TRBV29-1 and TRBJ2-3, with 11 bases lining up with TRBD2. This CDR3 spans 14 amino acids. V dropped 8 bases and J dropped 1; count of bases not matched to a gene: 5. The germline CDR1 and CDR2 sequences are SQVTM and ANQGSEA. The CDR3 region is CSIIAGGGTDTQYF. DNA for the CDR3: TGCAGCATAATAGCGGGGGGGGGCACAGATACGCAGTATTTT.

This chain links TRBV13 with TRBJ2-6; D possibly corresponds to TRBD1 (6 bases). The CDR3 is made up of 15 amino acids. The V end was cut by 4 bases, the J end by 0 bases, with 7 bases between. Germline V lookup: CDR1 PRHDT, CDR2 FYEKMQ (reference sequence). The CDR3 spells CASSSQGSGANVLTF. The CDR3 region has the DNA TGTGCCAGCAGCTCACAGGGCTCTGGGGCCAACGTCCTGACTTTC.

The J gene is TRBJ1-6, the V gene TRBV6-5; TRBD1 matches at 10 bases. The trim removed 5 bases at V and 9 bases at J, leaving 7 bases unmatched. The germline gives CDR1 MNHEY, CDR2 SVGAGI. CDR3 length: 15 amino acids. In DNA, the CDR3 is TGTGCCAGCAGTCGGCCGGGACAGGGGTTTTCACCCCTCCACTTT. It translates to CASSRPGQGFSPLHF.

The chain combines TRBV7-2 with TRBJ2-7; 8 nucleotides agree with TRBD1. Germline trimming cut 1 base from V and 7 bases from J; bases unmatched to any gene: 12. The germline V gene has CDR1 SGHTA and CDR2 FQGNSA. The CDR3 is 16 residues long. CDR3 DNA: TGTGCCAGCAGCTTAGATGGCCAGGGGGCCCCTTCGGAGCAGTACTTC. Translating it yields CASSLDGQGAPSEQYF.

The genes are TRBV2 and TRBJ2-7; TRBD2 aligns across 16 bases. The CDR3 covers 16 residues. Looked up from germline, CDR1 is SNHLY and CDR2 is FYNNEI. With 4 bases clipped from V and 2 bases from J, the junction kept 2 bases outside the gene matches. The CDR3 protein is CASSAGTSGGAYEQYF. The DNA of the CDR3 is TGTGCCAGCAGTGCCGGGACTAGCGGGGGGGCCTACGAGCAGTACTTC.

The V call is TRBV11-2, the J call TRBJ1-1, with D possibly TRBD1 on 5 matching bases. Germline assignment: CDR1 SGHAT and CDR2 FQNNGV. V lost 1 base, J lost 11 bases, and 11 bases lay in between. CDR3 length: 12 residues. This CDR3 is CASSLGTGSAFF. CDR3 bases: TGTGCCAGCAGCTTAGGAACAGGTTCGGCTTTCTTT. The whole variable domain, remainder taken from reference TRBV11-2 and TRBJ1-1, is EAGVAQSPRYKIIEKRQSVAFWCNPISGHATLYWYQQILGQGPKLLIQFQNNGVVDDSQLPKDRFSAERLKGVDSTLKIQPAKLEDSAVYLCASSLGTGSAFFGQGTRLTVV.

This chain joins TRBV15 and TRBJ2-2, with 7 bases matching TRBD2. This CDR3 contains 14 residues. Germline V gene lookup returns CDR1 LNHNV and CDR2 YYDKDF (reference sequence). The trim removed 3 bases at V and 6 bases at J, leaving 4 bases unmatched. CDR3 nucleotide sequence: TGTGCCACCAGCAGTTATGGGGGGGCCGGGGAGCTGTTTTTT. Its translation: CATSSYGGAGELFF.

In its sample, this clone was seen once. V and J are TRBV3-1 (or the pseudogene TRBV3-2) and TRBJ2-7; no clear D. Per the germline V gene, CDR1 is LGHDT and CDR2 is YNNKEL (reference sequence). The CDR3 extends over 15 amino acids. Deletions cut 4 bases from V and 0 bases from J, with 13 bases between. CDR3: CASSPSRRSSYEQYF. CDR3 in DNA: TGTGCCAGCAGCCCTTCAAGACGGAGCTCCTACGAGCAGTACTTC.

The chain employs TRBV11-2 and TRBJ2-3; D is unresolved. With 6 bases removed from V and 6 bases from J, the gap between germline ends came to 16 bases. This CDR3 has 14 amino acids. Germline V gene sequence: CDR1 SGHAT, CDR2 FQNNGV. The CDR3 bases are TGTGCCAGCAGTTTGATCCCAGCGCCCGATACGCAGTATTTT. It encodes CASSLIPAPDTQYF.

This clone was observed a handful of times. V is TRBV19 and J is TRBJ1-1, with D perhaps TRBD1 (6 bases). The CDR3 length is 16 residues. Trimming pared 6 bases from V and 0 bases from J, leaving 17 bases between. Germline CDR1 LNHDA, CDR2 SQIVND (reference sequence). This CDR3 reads CASRSIQGIVNTEAFF. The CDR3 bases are TGTGCCAGTAGATCGATCCAGGGGATTGTGAACACTGAAGCTTTCTTT.

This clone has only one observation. The CDR3 region has the DNA TGTGCCAGCAGCAATTTTGGACAGGGGGGAGCAAGGGAGCAGTTCTTC. Amino acids: CASSNFGQGGAREQFF. The chain carries TRBV5-6 and TRBJ2-1; 10 bases line up with TRBD1. Germline CDR1 and CDR2: SGHDT and YYEEEE. J gave up 10 bases and V 4 bases, and 14 bases lay outside the gene matches. CDR3 length equals 16 residues.

In DNA, the CDR3 is TGCGCCAGCAGCCCTCAAACAGGGGGCAATCAGCCCCAGCATTTT. Encoded protein: CASSPQTGGNQPQHF. The chain joins TRBV5-1 to TRBJ1-5, with 7 bases matching TRBD1. The CDR3 runs 15 residues. CDR1 and CDR2 from the germline V gene are SGHRS and YFSETQ. The V gene end was trimmed by 4 bases and the J gene end by 2 bases; junction bases not matched to a gene: 6.

The CDR3 bases are TGTGCCAGCAGTCGGGGGGGCGGACTATACGAGCAGTACTTC. Protein: CASSRGGGLYEQYF. This chain uses TRBV6-5 with TRBJ2-7, with 8 bases aligning to TRBD2. Germline V lookup: CDR1 MNHEY, CDR2 SVGAGI. The CDR3 totals 14 residues. After removal of 5 bases from V and 4 bases from J, the junction contained 7 bases not matched to a gene.

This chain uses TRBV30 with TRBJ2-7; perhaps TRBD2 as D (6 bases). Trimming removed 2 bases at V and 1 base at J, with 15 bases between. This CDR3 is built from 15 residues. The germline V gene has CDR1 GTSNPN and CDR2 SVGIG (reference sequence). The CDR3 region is CAWSRPGLSSYEQYF. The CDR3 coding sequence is TGTGCCTGGAGTCGACCGGGACTGTCTTCCTACGAGCAGTACTTC. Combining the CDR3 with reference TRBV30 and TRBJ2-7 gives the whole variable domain SQTIHQWPATLVQPVGSPLSLECTVEGTSNPNLYWYRQAAGRGLQLLFYSVGIGQISSEVPQNLSASRPQDRQFILSSKKLLLSDSGFYLCAWSRPGLSSYEQYFGPGTRLTVT.

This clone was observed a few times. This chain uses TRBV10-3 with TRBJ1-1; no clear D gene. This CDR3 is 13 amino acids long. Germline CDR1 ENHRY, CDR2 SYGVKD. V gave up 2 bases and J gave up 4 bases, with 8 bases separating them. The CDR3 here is CAISEEPFTEAFF. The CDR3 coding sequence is TGTGCCATCAGTGAGGAGCCTTTCACTGAAGCTTTCTTT.